This TCR beta chain was retrieved from a study of cytomegalovirus exposure and HLA in healthy donors. CDR1 is SQVTM and CDR2 is ANQGSEA in the germline V gene. The CDR3 loop spans 13 amino acids. V was cut by 2 bases and J by 6 bases, with 11 bases left in between. 60 Vbeta and 13 Jbeta primers were used in PCR. The repertoire was sequenced with immunoSEQ multiplex PCR; TCRdb's copy has only in-frame clones and lacks some. Its table lists about 20,000 clones. Study-wide points: Reportedly, cytomegalovirus status was diagnosed with high sensitivity and specificity.

With regard to this clone: The target antigen is unknown.

The receptor was isolated from a man in his 60s in good health and CMV-seropositive. The sample consisted of PBMCs. The chain has TRBV29-1 and TRBJ2-1; D unclear. CDR3 nucleotide sequence: TGCAGCGTTGAAATCCGGTCCGGCAATGAGCAGTTCTTC. Amino acids: CSVEIRSGNEQFF.